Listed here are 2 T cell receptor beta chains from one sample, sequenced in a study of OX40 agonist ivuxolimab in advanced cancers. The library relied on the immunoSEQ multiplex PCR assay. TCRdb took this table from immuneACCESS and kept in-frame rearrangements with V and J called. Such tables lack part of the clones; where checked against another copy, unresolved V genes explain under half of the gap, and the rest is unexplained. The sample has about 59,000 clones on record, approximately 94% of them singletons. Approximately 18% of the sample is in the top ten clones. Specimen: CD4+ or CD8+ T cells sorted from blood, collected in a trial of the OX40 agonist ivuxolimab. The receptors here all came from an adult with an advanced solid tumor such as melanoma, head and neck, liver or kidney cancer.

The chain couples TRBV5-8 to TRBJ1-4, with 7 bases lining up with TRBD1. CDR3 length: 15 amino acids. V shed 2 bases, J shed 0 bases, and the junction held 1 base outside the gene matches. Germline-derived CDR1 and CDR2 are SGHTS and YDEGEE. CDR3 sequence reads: CASSFGQATNEKLFF. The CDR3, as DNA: TGTGCCAGCAGCTTTGGACAGGCAACTAATGAAAAACTGTTTTTT. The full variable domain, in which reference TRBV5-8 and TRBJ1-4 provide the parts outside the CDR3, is EAGVTQSPTHLIKTRGQQATLRCSPISGHTSVYWYQQALGLGLQFLLWYDEGEERNRGNFPPRFSGRQFPNYSSELNVNALELEDSALYLCASSFGQATNEKLFFGSGTQLSVL.

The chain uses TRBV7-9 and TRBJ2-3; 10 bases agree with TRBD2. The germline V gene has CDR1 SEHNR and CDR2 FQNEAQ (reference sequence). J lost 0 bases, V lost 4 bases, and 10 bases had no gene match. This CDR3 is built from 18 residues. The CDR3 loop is CASSSKAGGPSSTDTQYF. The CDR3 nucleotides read TGTGCCAGCAGCTCTAAAGCGGGAGGGCCGAGTAGCACAGATACGCAGTATTTT.